Listed below are T cell receptor beta chains from one sample, sequenced in a study of cytomegalovirus exposure and HLA in healthy donors. TCRdb keeps only in-frame clones here, not all; method: immunoSEQ multiplex PCR. The data show more than 100,000 clones, 73% seen once. The sample was PBMCs. These receptors came from a woman aged 40 to 50 in good health and CMV-seronegative. Both conserved end residues are part of each CDR3. Clone size, where shown, is once, few, many, or a class for clones that have expanded.

V	J	size	CDR3
TRBV19	TRBJ2-4	-	CASSIIFSGGSKNIQYF
TRBV7-9	TRBJ1-2	-	CASSPQTGNGYTF
TRBV10-3	TRBJ2-3	-	CAVGREGIDTQYF
TRBV9	TRBJ1-1	-	CASSSGLNTEAFF
TRBV11-2	TRBJ2-1	-	CASSLEGHGEQFF
TRBV9	TRBJ2-3	few	CASSHQGAGYSTDTQYF
TRBV27	TRBJ1-2	-	CASRVSSGGGYGYTF
TRBV20-1	TRBJ2-7	-	CSAPQVSEQYF
TRBV2	TRBJ2-2	-	CASSTLGGGNTGELFF
TRBV6-1	TRBJ2-7	few	CASSGTGATYEQYF
TRBV21-1	TRBJ2-1	-	CASERTSGSYNEQFF
TRBV29-1	TRBJ2-2	-	CSVENADRGTGELFF
TRBV7-9	TRBJ2-3	-	CASSSTGQTLTDTQYF
TRBV2	TRBJ2-2	-	CASSDSSRGLAGLTGELFF
TRBV6-6	TRBJ2-3	-	CASLGLAGVADTQYF
TRBV6-6	TRBJ1-5	once	CASSYSLWDSHRPQHF
TRBV7-2	TRBJ1-2	-	CASSTKTGGGYTF
TRBV11-1	TRBJ2-7	few	CASSLVQGYEQYF
TRBV21-1	TRBJ2-1	-	CASSRGGRAPYNEQFF
TRBV10-3	TRBJ2-3	few	CAISGRDFPQYF